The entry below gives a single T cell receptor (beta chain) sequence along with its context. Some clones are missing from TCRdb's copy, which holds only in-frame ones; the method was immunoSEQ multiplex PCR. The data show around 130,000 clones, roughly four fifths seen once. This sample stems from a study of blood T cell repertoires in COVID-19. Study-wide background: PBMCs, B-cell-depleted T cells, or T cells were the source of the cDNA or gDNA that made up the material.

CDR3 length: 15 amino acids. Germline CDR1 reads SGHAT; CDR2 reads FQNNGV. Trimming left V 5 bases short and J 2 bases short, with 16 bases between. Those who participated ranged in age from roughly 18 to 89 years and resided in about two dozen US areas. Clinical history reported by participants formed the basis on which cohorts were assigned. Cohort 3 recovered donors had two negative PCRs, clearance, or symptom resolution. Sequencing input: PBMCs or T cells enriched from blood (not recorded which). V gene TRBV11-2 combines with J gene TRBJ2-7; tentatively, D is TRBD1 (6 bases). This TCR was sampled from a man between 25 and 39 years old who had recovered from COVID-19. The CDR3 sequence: CASSPRDKRPYEQYF. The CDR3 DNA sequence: TGTGCCAGCAGCCCCCGGGACAAACGACCCTACGAGCAGTACTTC. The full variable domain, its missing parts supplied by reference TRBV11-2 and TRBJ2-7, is EAGVAQSPRYKIIEKRQSVAFWCNPISGHATLYWYQQILGQGPKLLIQFQNNGVVDDSQLPKDRFSAERLKGVDSTLKIQPAKLEDSAVYLCASSPRDKRPYEQYFGPGTRLTVT.